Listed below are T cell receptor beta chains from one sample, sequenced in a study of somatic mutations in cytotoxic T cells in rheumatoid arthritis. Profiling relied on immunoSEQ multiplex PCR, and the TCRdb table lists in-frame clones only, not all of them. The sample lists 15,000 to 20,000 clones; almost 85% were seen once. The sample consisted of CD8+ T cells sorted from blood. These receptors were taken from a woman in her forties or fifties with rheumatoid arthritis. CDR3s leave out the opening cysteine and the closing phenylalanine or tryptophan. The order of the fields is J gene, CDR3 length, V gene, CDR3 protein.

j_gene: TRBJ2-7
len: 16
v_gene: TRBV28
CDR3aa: ASSLPGLAGGPLSEQY

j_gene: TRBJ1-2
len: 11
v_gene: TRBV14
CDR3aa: ASSQGRLYGYT

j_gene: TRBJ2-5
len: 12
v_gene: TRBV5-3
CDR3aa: ASSSPDYQETQY

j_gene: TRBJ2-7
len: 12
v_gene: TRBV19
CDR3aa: ASSLGRETGEQY

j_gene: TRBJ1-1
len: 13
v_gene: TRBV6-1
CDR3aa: ASSERMGLYTEAF

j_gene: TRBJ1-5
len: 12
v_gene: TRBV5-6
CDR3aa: ASSSKGSNQPQH

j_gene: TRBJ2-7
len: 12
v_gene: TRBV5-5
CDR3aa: ASSLGVLAYEQY

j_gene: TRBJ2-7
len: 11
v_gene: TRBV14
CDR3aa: ASSQVEAYEQY

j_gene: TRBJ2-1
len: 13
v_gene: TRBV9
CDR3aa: ASSVDREIYNEQF

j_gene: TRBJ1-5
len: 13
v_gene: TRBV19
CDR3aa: ASSMLENSNQPQH

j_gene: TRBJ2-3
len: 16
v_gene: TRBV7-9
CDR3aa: ASSGNRMDRHFTDTQY

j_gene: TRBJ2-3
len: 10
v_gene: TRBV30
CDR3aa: AWSAIRNTQY

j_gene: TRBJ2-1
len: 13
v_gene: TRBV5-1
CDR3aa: ASSVGTGSYNEQF

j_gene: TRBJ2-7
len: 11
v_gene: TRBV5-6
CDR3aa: ASSGGVPGEQY

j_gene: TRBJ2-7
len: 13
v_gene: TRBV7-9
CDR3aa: ASSLGGGYPYEQY

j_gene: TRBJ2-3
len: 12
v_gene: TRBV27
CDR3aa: ASSLQTPTDTQY

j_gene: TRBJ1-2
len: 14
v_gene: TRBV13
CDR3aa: ASSQTHGTPGRGYT

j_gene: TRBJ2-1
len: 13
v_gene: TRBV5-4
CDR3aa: ASSGPGTGANEQF

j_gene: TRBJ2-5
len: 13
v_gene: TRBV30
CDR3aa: AWSGSETSVETQY

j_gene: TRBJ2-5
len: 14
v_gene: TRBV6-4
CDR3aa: ASKPPGLAGQETQY

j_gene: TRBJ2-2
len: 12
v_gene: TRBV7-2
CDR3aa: ASSFPAPTGELF

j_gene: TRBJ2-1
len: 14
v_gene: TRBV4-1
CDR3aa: ASSQEPSGSSNEQF

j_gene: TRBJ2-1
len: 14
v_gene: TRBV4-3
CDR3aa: ASSQDVWTGGGEQF

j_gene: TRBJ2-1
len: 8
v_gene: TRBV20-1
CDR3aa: SAGGDEQF